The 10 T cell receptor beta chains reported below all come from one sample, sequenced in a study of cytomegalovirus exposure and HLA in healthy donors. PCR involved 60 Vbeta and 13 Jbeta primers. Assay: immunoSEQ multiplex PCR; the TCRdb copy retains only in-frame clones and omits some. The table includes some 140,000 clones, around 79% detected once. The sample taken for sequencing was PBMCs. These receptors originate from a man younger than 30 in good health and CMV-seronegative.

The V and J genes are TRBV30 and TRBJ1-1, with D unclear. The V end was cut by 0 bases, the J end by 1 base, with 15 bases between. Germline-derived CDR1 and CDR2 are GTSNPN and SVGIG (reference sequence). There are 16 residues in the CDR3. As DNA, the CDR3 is TGTGCCTGGAGTGTACTAAATCCCCAAAGGAACACTGAAGCTTTCTTT. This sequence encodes CAWSVLNPQRNTEAFF.

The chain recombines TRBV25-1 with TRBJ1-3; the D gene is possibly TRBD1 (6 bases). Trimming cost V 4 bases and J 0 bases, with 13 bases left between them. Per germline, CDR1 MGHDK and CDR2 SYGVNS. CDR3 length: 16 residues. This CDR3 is CASSGWQGSSGNTIYF. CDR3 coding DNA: TGTGCCAGCAGTGGATGGCAGGGGAGCTCTGGAAACACCATATATTTT.

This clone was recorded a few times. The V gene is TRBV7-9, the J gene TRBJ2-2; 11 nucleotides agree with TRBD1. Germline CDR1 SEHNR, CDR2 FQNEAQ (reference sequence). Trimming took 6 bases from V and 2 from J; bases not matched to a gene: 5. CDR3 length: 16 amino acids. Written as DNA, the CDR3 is TGTGCCAGCAGAGGGGACAGGGGGTTTAACACCGGGGAGCTGTTTTTT. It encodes CASRGDRGFNTGELFF. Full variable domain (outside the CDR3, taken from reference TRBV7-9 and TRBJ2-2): DTGVSQNPRHKITKRGQNVTFRCDPISEHNRLYWYRQTLGQGPEFLTYFQNEAQLEKSRLLSDRFSAERPKGSFSTLEIQRTEQGDSAMYLCASRGDRGFNTGELFFGEGSRLTVL.

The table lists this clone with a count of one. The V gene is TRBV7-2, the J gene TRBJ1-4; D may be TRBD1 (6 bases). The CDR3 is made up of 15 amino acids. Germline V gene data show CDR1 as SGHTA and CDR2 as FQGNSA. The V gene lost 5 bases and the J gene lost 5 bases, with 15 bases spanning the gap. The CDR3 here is CASSVRGWANEKLFF. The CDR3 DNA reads TGTGCCAGCAGCGTGAGGGGGTGGGCAAATGAAAAACTGTTTTTT.

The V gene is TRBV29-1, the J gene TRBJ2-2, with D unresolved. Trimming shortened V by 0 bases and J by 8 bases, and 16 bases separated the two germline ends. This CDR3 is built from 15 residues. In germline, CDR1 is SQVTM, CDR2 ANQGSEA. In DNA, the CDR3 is TGCAGCGTTGAAGATCGGTCGGCGGTGGCTGGGGAGCTGTTTTTT. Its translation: CSVEDRSAVAGELFF.

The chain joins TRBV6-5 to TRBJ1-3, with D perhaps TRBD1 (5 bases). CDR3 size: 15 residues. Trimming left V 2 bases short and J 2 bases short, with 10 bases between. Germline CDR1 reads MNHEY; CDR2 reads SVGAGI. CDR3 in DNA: TGTGCCAGCAGTTACGGGGGGACTACTGGAAACACCATATATTTT. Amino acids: CASSYGGTTGNTIYF.

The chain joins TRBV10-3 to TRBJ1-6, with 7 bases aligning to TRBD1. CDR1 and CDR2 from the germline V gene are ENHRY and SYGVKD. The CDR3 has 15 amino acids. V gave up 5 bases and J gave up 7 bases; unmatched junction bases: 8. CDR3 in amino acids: CAISSPDRVNSPLHF. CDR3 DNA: TGTGCCATCAGTTCCCCAGACAGGGTAAATTCACCCCTCCACTTT.

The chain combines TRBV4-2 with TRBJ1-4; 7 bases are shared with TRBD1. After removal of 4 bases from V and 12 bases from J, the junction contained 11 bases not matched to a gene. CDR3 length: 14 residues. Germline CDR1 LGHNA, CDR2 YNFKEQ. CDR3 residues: CASSPGTDPGELFF. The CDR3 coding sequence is TGTGCCAGCAGCCCCGGGACAGACCCGGGAGAACTGTTTTTT.

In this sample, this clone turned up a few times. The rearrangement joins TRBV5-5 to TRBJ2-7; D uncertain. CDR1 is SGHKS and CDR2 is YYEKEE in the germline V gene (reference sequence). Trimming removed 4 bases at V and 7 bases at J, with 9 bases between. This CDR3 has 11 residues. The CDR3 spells CASSLYREQYF. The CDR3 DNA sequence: TGTGCCAGCAGCCTCTACAGAGAGCAGTACTTC.

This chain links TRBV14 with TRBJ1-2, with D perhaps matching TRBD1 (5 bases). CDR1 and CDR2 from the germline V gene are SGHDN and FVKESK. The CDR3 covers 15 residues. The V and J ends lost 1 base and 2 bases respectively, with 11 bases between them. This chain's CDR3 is CASSQGTGMNYGYTF. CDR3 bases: TGTGCCAGCAGCCAAGGAACAGGAATGAACTATGGCTACACCTTC.